The clone carrying this TCR beta chain was seen a few times. The antigen is undetermined. The CDR3 sequence is 12 residues long. The V end lost 3 bases, the J end lost 12 bases, and 15 bases lay between the germline ends. Looked up from germline, CDR1 is DFQATT and CDR2 is SNEGSKA (reference sequence). The sample comes from a study of response to subunit inactivated influenza vaccine. Findings and caveats of the study: Researchers suggested that each seasonal influenza vaccination recruits few new T cells.

TCRdb fed the RT-PCR reads into MiXCR, producing one record per CDR3 protein. This sample has about 500,000 distinct CDR3 sequences; more than 15% occur once, and the top ten carry 2.5% to 3.5%. Sample: CD4+ T cells sorted from PBMCs, taken about 23 months after vaccination. The genes are TRBV20-1 and TRBJ2-1; D gene uncertain. The receptor was derived from a man aged 50 to 75 who received an inactivated influenza vaccine. The CDR3 region is CSARTVRPGQFF. In nucleotides, the CDR3 is TGCAGTGCTAGGACGGTCCGCCCGGGGCAGTTCTTC.